This T cell receptor (beta chain) emerged from a study of T cell repertoires in cytomegalovirus infection. Study-level background: Public TCR beta signatures provided an indication of both CMV infection and a matching HLA type.

Germline V lookup: CDR1 MNHEY, CDR2 SMNVEV (reference sequence). This CDR3 is built from 15 residues. Trimming removed 4 bases from V and 4 bases from J; junction bases left unmatched: 6. From the reads, TCRdb called clonotypes with MiXCR, one entry per CDR3 protein. Among 640,000 or so distinct CDR3 sequences, around a third were seen once, and the ten largest hold about 20%. With regard to this clonotype: Antigen: not known.

Here the sequenced sample was cultured PBMCs, taken from culture after CMV antigen stimulation. J is TRBJ2-7 and V is TRBV27; 11 positions match TRBD2. This sequence was found in a human donor in good health (CMV status not recorded). Some clones in this sample may be carry-over from other donors' samples. The CDR3 bases are TGTGCCAGCAGTTCACTGGGACTAGCGGAGTACGAGCAGTACTTC. The encoded protein is CASSSLGLAEYEQYF.